Below are 22 T cell receptor beta chains sequenced from a single sample in a study of cytomegalovirus exposure and HLA in healthy donors. PCR amplification relied on 60 Vbeta primers (plus 13 Jbeta primers). TCRdb's copy holds only in-frame clones and misses some; the assay was immunoSEQ multiplex PCR. This table has roughly 120,000 clones, under 80% appearing once. Sequencing used PBMCs. These receptors were obtained from a woman aged 55 to 70 in good health and CMV-seropositive.

The chain joins TRBV23-1 to TRBJ1-5; D unresolved. TRBV23-1 is marked as an open reading frame, function uncertain. This CDR3 has 11 residues. Trimming pared 7 bases from V and 9 bases from J, leaving 10 bases between. The CDR3 nucleotides are TGCGCCAGCACCCGCCCCAGGCCCCAGCATTTT. It is translated as CASTRPRPQHF.

This rearrangement joins TRBV21-1 to TRBJ1-5; the table gives TRBD1 as D, unverified against the DNA. TRBV21-1 is given as a pseudogene. The CDR3 covers 16 residues. The CDR3 here is CASSKALRGSNQPQHF. DNA of the CDR3: TGTGCCAGCAGCAAAGCTCTCAGGGGAAGCAATCAGCCCCAGCATTTT.

The gene calls are TRBV19 and TRBJ1-2, with D possibly being TRBD1 (6 bases). Germline V lookup: CDR1 LNHDA, CDR2 SQIVND (reference sequence). V shed 4 bases and J shed 0 bases, with 9 bases lying between them. The length of the CDR3 is 14 residues. The CDR3 region is CASSTNRANYGYTF. In DNA form, the CDR3 reads TGTGCCAGTAGTACAAACAGGGCTAACTATGGCTACACCTTC.

CDR3 DNA: TGTGCCAGCAGCGTGGGACAGATCTCCTATAATTCACCCCTCCACTTT. Its translation: CASSVGQISYNSPLHF. The chain joins TRBV9 to TRBJ1-6, with 7 nucleotides matching TRBD1. The V and J ends lost 2 bases and 0 bases, in that order; junction bases with no gene match: 2. This CDR3 has 16 amino acids. The germline V gene encodes CDR1 SGDLS and CDR2 YYNGEE.

V and J are TRBV7-2 and TRBJ2-5; D call uncertain. The V end lost 5 bases, the J end lost 1 base, and 14 bases lay between the germline ends. CDR3 length equals 15 residues. Germline CDR1 SGHTA, CDR2 FQGNSA. The CDR3 loop is CASSPLGLAQETQYF. The CDR3 DNA reads TGTGCCAGCAGCCCCCTAGGTCTCGCCCAAGAGACCCAGTACTTC.

CDR3 region: CASSFPGGYTEAFF. In DNA, the CDR3 is TGTGCCAGCAGCTTTCCAGGGGGATACACTGAAGCTTTCTTT. J is TRBJ1-1 and V is TRBV7-9; the match to TRBD1 covers 7 bases. V lost 3 bases and J lost 3; bases outside the gene matches: 4. In germline, CDR1 is SEHNR, CDR2 FQNEAQ (reference sequence). CDR3 length equals 14 residues.

The chain has TRBV7-2 and TRBJ1-2, with D possibly being TRBD1 (5 bases). Germline V gene lookup returns CDR1 SGHTA and CDR2 FQGNSA. The CDR3 is 14 amino acids. Deletions cut 4 bases from V and 7 bases from J, with 16 bases between. Here the CDR3 reads CASSSRAGMAGYTF. The CDR3 nucleotides are TGTGCCAGCAGCTCCAGAGCAGGGATGGCTGGCTACACCTTC.

The V gene is TRBV11-2, the J gene TRBJ2-2, with TRBD1 as a possible D gene (6 bases). The CDR3 is made up of 17 amino acids. Looked up from germline, CDR1 is SGHAT and CDR2 is FQNNGV. Trimming left V 1 base short and J 2 bases short, with 14 bases between. CDR3 protein: CASSLGPGHGNTGELFF. As DNA, the CDR3 is TGTGCCAGCAGCTTAGGCCCGGGACACGGAAACACCGGGGAGCTGTTTTTT.

The chain combines TRBV7-2 with TRBJ2-1; D is unresolved. The CDR3 has 15 amino acids. V lost 0 bases to trimming and J lost 5 bases, with 11 bases between them. CDR1 is SGHTA, CDR2 FQGNSA, per germline. CDR3 bases: TGTGCCAGCAGCTTAGCTTTGCCAGGCAACAATGAGCAGTTCTTC. This sequence encodes CASSLALPGNNEQFF. The full variable domain, in which reference TRBV7-2 and TRBJ2-1 provide the parts outside the CDR3, is GAGVSQSPSNKVTEKGKDVELRCDPISGHTALYWYRQSLGQGLEFLIYFQGNSAPDKSGLPSDRFSAERTGGSVSTLTIQRTQQEDSAVYLCASSLALPGNNEQFFGPGTRLTVL.

This clone was counted a single time. V and J are TRBV5-1 and TRBJ2-7, with 8 bases identical to TRBD1. The junction had 9 bases not matched to a gene; V was cut back by 5 bases and J by 5 bases. Germline V CDR1 and CDR2: SGHRS, YFSETQ. This CDR3 is built from 14 residues. As DNA, the CDR3 is TGCGCCAGCAGGCCAGGGGGCGTCACCCACGAGCAGTACTTC. Translated, it gives CASRPGGVTHEQYF.

This chain uses TRBV6-5 with TRBJ1-2; maybe TRBD1 (6 bases). This CDR3 has 13 amino acids. The germline gives CDR1 MNHEY, CDR2 SVGAGI. The V end was cut by 5 bases, the J end by 3 bases, with 10 bases between. The CDR3 reads CASSLEGDYGYTF. DNA for the CDR3: TGTGCCAGCAGTCTAGAGGGGGACTATGGCTACACCTTC.

The chain joins TRBV4-3 to TRBJ2-5, with 15 bases aligning to TRBD2. CDR3 length: 17 amino acids. The germline V gene encodes CDR1 LGHNA and CDR2 YSLEER. Trimming at V came to 4 bases and at J to 4 bases, leaving 7 bases not matched to a gene. CDR3 bases: TGCGCCAGCAGCCGAAGGACTAGCGGGGGGGGAGGAGAGACCCAGTACTTC. Translation: CASSRRTSGGGGETQYF.

This clone has more than one count but fewer than ten. In DNA, the CDR3 is TGTGCCAGTAGCACCAACAGGGGCCCCCTTAGCAATCAGCCCCAGCATTTT. It is translated as CASSTNRGPLSNQPQHF. This chain uses TRBV19 with TRBJ1-5; 7 bases fit TRBD1. Germline lookup yields CDR1 LNHDA and CDR2 SQIVND (reference sequence). The CDR3 sequence is 17 residues long. The ends lost 6 bases at V and 0 bases at J; junction bases unmatched: 11.

The V gene is TRBV7-9, the J gene TRBJ2-1; maybe TRBD2 (6 bases). Germline V gives CDR1 SEHNR, CDR2 FQNEAQ (reference sequence). This CDR3 comprises 15 residues. The V end lost 5 bases, the J end lost 0 bases, and 11 bases lay between the germline ends. The CDR3 coding sequence is TGTGCCAGCAGCCCGACTAGGAGCTCCTACAATGAGCAGTTCTTC. This sequence encodes CASSPTRSSYNEQFF.

A note on this clone: The sample has other DNA sequences that encode this CDR3 too. V usage is TRBV7-2 and J usage is TRBJ2-7, with no clear D. In germline, CDR1 is SGHTA, CDR2 FQGNSA. The germline V and J ends were trimmed by 0 bases and 3 bases, with 12 bases remaining between them. The CDR3 contains 15 residues. Here the CDR3 reads CASSLATGSGYEQYF. Here the CDR3 DNA reads TGTGCCAGCAGCTTAGCAACCGGGTCCGGCTACGAGCAGTACTTC.

This clone has only one observation. This chain joins TRBV7-6 and TRBJ2-2; 8 bases are shared with TRBD2. V lost 1 base, J lost 4 bases, and 8 bases stayed unmatched. CDR1 SGHVS and CDR2 FNYEAQ come from the germline V gene. This CDR3 comprises 17 residues. CDR3 bases: TGTGCCAGCAGCTTAGTTGGCGGTAGCGGGGCCACCGGGGAGCTGTTTTTT. Protein sequence: CASSLVGGSGATGELFF.

This chain connects TRBV19 to TRBJ2-2, with TRBD1 matching 7 bases. The V and J ends lost 6 bases and 0 bases, in that order; junction bases with no gene match: 1. Germline V gives CDR1 LNHDA, CDR2 SQIVND (reference sequence). This CDR3 spans 14 amino acids. The CDR3 sequence is CASRRGPNTGELFF. The CDR3 DNA reads TGTGCCAGTAGGAGGGGGCCGAACACCGGGGAGCTGTTTTTT.

This clone is a singleton in its sample. J is TRBJ2-7 and V is TRBV5-1; TRBD2 aligns across 12 bases. The CDR3 has 15 residues. Germline V gene sequence: CDR1 SGHRS, CDR2 YFSETQ. The V and J ends lost 4 bases and 3 bases, in that order; junction bases with no gene match: 5. The CDR3 DNA follows: TGCGCCAGCAGCGGATCTAGCGGGAGGGTCTACGAGCAGTACTTC. This codes for CASSGSSGRVYEQYF.

The chain joins TRBV10-3 to TRBJ2-7; 8 bases fit TRBD1. V dropped 6 bases and J dropped 5; count of bases not matched to a gene: 6. There are 13 residues in the CDR3. From germline, CDR1 is ENHRY and CDR2 SYGVKD. CDR3 residues: CAIRPGQVDEQYF. In DNA, the CDR3 is TGTGCCATCAGGCCGGGACAGGTGGACGAGCAGTACTTC.

The chain combines TRBV7-2 with TRBJ1-3, with 7 bases aligning to TRBD1. This CDR3 contains 16 residues. Germline lookup yields CDR1 SGHTA and CDR2 FQGNSA. V lost 6 bases, J lost 2 bases, and 10 bases stayed unmatched. Written as DNA, the CDR3 is TGTGCCAGCAGTCGTTCCACAGGGGTGGCTGGAAACACCATATATTTT. This translates into CASSRSTGVAGNTIYF.

The chain carries TRBV18 and TRBJ2-7; D is perhaps TRBD2 (6 bases). The germline gives CDR1 KGHSH, CDR2 LQKENI. CDR3 length: 15 residues. V dropped 5 bases and J dropped 1 base, with 15 bases sitting between them. The CDR3 DNA sequence: TGTGCCAGCTCAACAAGGGCGGGGAGGTCCTACGAGCAGTACTTC. Translation: CASSTRAGRSYEQYF.

The count of this clone is one. V usage is TRBV6-6 and J usage is TRBJ2-7; D is perhaps TRBD1 (5 bases). This CDR3 spans 13 amino acids. V was pared by 7 bases and J by 5 bases, with 15 bases between. Germline V CDR1 and CDR2: MNHNY, SVGAGI (reference sequence). This chain's CDR3 is CASTMGQGDEQYF. The CDR3 bases are TGTGCCAGCACCATGGGGCAAGGGGACGAGCAGTACTTC.